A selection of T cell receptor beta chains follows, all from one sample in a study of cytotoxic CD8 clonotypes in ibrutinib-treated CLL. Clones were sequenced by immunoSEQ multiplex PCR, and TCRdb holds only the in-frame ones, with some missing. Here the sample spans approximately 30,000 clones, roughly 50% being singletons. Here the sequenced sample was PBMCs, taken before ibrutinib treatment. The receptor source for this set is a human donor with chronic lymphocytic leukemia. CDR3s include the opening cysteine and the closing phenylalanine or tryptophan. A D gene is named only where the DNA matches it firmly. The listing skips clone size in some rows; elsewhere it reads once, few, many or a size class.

CDR3 DNA: TGTGCCACCAGCAGAGATCTCCCGCAGGGGCAATACAATGAGCAGTTCTTC
CDR3 protein: CATSRDLPQGQYNEQFF
D gene: -
V gene: TRBV15
clone size: -
J gene: TRBJ2-1
CDR3 length: 17

CDR3 DNA: TGTGCCAGCAGCTTGTCTAGCGGACCCACAGATACGCAGTATTTT
CDR3 protein: CASSLSSGPTDTQYF
D gene: TRBD2
V gene: TRBV11-2
clone size: -
J gene: TRBJ2-3
CDR3 length: 15

CDR3 DNA: TGTGCCAGTAGTGGTAGCGGGGCGGGAGTGTCGGTCACCGGGGAGCTGTTTTTT
CDR3 protein: CASSGSGAGVSVTGELFF
D gene: TRBD2
V gene: TRBV19
clone size: few
J gene: TRBJ2-2
CDR3 length: 18

CDR3 DNA: TGTGCCAGCAGCCCCCGGGACTACCTCCGTTACGAGCAGTACTTC
CDR3 protein: CASSPRDYLRYEQYF
D gene: TRBD2
V gene: TRBV7-8
clone size: -
J gene: TRBJ2-7
CDR3 length: 15

CDR3 DNA: TGTGCCAGCAGCACGGACAGGAACTATGGCTACACCTTC
CDR3 protein: CASSTDRNYGYTF
D gene: TRBD1
V gene: TRBV7-8
clone size: -
J gene: TRBJ1-2
CDR3 length: 13

CDR3 DNA: TGTGCCAGCAGCGCCGGACTGGCTCCGGATACGCAGTATTTT
CDR3 protein: CASSAGLAPDTQYF
D gene: -
V gene: TRBV13
clone size: -
J gene: TRBJ2-3
CDR3 length: 14

CDR3 DNA: TGTGCCAGTAGTACCGAGCGGGGCCCCTACGAGCAGTACTTC
CDR3 protein: CASSTERGPYEQYF
D gene: TRBD2
V gene: TRBV19
clone size: -
J gene: TRBJ2-7
CDR3 length: 14

CDR3 DNA: TGTGCCAGCAGCCGCACCTTCCGTGGACAGGCTGAAGCTTTCTTT
CDR3 protein: CASSRTFRGQAEAFF
D gene: TRBD1
V gene: TRBV7-9
clone size: -
J gene: TRBJ1-1
CDR3 length: 15

CDR3 DNA: TGTGCCAGCAGCTTGGACAGCACCAGAAATAATTCACCCCTCCACTTT
CDR3 protein: CASSLDSTRNNSPLHF
D gene: -
V gene: TRBV5-6
clone size: few
J gene: TRBJ1-6
CDR3 length: 16

CDR3 DNA: TGCGCCAGCAATCGTGGACAGGGTTACTACGAGCAGTACTTC
CDR3 protein: CASNRGQGYYEQYF
D gene: TRBD1
V gene: TRBV5-1
clone size: once
J gene: TRBJ2-7
CDR3 length: 14

CDR3 DNA: TGTGCCAGCAGTGAAGGGTGGAGGGGCACAGATACGCAGTATTTT
CDR3 protein: CASSEGWRGTDTQYF
D gene: -
V gene: TRBV6-1
clone size: once
J gene: TRBJ2-3
CDR3 length: 15

CDR3 DNA: TGTGCCAGCAGTGGACACTTGAACACTGAAGCTTTCTTT
CDR3 protein: CASSGHLNTEAFF
D gene: -
V gene: TRBV9
clone size: -
J gene: TRBJ1-1
CDR3 length: 13

CDR3 DNA: TGTGCCAGCAGCTCATACAGGGGAAATAACTATGGCTACACCTTC
CDR3 protein: CASSSYRGNNYGYTF
D gene: TRBD1
V gene: TRBV7-9
clone size: -
J gene: TRBJ1-2
CDR3 length: 15

CDR3 DNA: TGCGCCAGCAGCTTTCAGGGAGTCGGCATGAACACTGAAGCTTTCTTT
CDR3 protein: CASSFQGVGMNTEAFF
D gene: -
V gene: TRBV5-1
clone size: -
J gene: TRBJ1-1
CDR3 length: 16

CDR3 DNA: TGTGCCAGCAGGGTCTTGAATACGCAGTATTTT
CDR3 protein: CASRVLNTQYF
D gene: -
V gene: TRBV28
clone size: -
J gene: TRBJ2-3
CDR3 length: 11

CDR3 DNA: TGTGCCAGCAGCTACCCTCGGGACAGGGAGGTAATTTCCTACAATGAGCAGTTCTTC
CDR3 protein: CASSYPRDREVISYNEQFF
D gene: TRBD1
V gene: TRBV7-9
clone size: -
J gene: TRBJ2-1
CDR3 length: 19

CDR3 DNA: TGTGCCAGCAGTTTAGCCGGGACCCCGCGCGAGCAGTACTTC
CDR3 protein: CASSLAGTPREQYF
D gene: -
V gene: TRBV27
clone size: few
J gene: TRBJ2-7
CDR3 length: 14

CDR3 DNA: TGTGCCAGCAGCCAATGGGGGCAGGCTAATGAAAAACTGTTTTTT
CDR3 protein: CASSQWGQANEKLFF
D gene: -
V gene: TRBV14
clone size: -
J gene: TRBJ1-4
CDR3 length: 15

CDR3 DNA: TGCGCCAGCAGCCAAGGGTCAGGAGATACGCAGTATTTT
CDR3 protein: CASSQGSGDTQYF
D gene: -
V gene: TRBV4-1
clone size: -
J gene: TRBJ2-3
CDR3 length: 13

CDR3 DNA: TGTGCCATCAGTGAGTCGACACGGGGGCGACAGCCCCAGCATTTT
CDR3 protein: CAISESTRGRQPQHF
D gene: -
V gene: TRBV10-3
clone size: -
J gene: TRBJ1-5
CDR3 length: 15

CDR3 DNA: TGCGCCAGCAGTGACTCGAACAGGGGTATCGCCGGGGAGCTGTTTTTT
CDR3 protein: CASSDSNRGIAGELFF
D gene: TRBD1
V gene: TRBV10-1
clone size: -
J gene: TRBJ2-2
CDR3 length: 16

CDR3 DNA: TGTGCCAGCAGCGCCGATTCCCCCTACGAGCAGTACTTC
CDR3 protein: CASSADSPYEQYF
D gene: -
V gene: TRBV9
clone size: -
J gene: TRBJ2-7
CDR3 length: 13

CDR3 DNA: TGCGCCAGCAGGACTAGCGGGGTAGATACGCAGTATTTT
CDR3 protein: CASRTSGVDTQYF
D gene: TRBD2
V gene: TRBV5-1
clone size: -
J gene: TRBJ2-3
CDR3 length: 13

CDR3 DNA: TGTGCCATCAGTGGGCACACAGATACGCAGTATTTT
CDR3 protein: CAISGHTDTQYF
D gene: -
V gene: TRBV10-3
clone size: -
J gene: TRBJ2-3
CDR3 length: 12

CDR3 DNA: TGTGCCAGCAGCTCGTTCCGGAGGGGCGGCGATACGCAGTATTTT
CDR3 protein: CASSSFRRGGDTQYF
D gene: -
V gene: TRBV7-9
clone size: -
J gene: TRBJ2-3
CDR3 length: 15

CDR3 DNA: TGCGCCAGCAGCCGAGCAGGGGGCACTGAAGCTTTCTTT
CDR3 protein: CASSRAGGTEAFF
D gene: TRBD1
V gene: TRBV4-1
clone size: once
J gene: TRBJ1-1
CDR3 length: 13

CDR3 DNA: TGCGCCAGCAGCTTGTTAGGGGGGTTAACCTACGAGCAGTACTTC
CDR3 protein: CASSLLGGLTYEQYF
D gene: -
V gene: TRBV5-1
clone size: -
J gene: TRBJ2-7
CDR3 length: 15

CDR3 DNA: TGTGCCAGCTCACCACCAGAAGGGCCCGAGCAGTACTTC
CDR3 protein: CASSPPEGPEQYF
D gene: -
V gene: TRBV18
clone size: few
J gene: TRBJ2-7
CDR3 length: 13

CDR3 DNA: TGTGCCAGCTCCCCCACCATTGGGACAGTCATCTACGAGCAGTACTTC
CDR3 protein: CASSPTIGTVIYEQYF
D gene: TRBD1
V gene: TRBV18
clone size: -
J gene: TRBJ2-7
CDR3 length: 16

CDR3 DNA: TGTGCCAGCACACTCGTAAACTATGGCTACACCTTC
CDR3 protein: CASTLVNYGYTF
D gene: -
V gene: TRBV6-1
clone size: few
J gene: TRBJ1-2
CDR3 length: 12

CDR3 DNA: TGTGCCAGCAAACCCGATGGGGGGGCGCGAGCTTTCTTT
CDR3 protein: CASKPDGGARAFF
D gene: -
V gene: TRBV6-4
clone size: -
J gene: TRBJ1-1
CDR3 length: 13

CDR3 DNA: TGTGCCAGCAGCCAGGGGCCCCCCCAGCATCTGGACAATGAGCAGTTCTTC
CDR3 protein: CASSQGPPQHLDNEQFF
D gene: -
V gene: TRBV7-9
clone size: -
J gene: TRBJ2-1
CDR3 length: 17

CDR3 DNA: TGTGCCAGCAGTGCCCCAGCGGGAGGGGGTACCGGGGAGCTGTTTTTT
CDR3 protein: CASSAPAGGGTGELFF
D gene: TRBD2
V gene: TRBV25-1
clone size: few
J gene: TRBJ2-2
CDR3 length: 16

CDR3 DNA: TGCAGCGTTGAAGATCCCACGTACAGCCAGGGAGAGCAGTACTTC
CDR3 protein: CSVEDPTYSQGEQYF
D gene: -
V gene: TRBV29-1
clone size: -
J gene: TRBJ2-7
CDR3 length: 15

CDR3 DNA: TGTGCCACCCAGGTCCTGGTCGGCCAAGAGACCCAGTACTTC
CDR3 protein: CATQVLVGQETQYF
D gene: -
V gene: TRBV10-3
clone size: few
J gene: TRBJ2-5
CDR3 length: 14

CDR3 DNA: TGTGCCAGCAGCTTAACTTTAGCGGGACCGAGCTCCTACAATGAGCAGTTCTTC
CDR3 protein: CASSLTLAGPSSYNEQFF
D gene: TRBD2
V gene: TRBV7-6
clone size: -
J gene: TRBJ2-1
CDR3 length: 18

CDR3 DNA: TGTGCCAGCAGCACGGGCAGGGGTTGGGGAACTAATGAAAAACTGTTTTTT
CDR3 protein: CASSTGRGWGTNEKLFF
D gene: -
V gene: TRBV7-9
clone size: -
J gene: TRBJ1-4
CDR3 length: 17

CDR3 DNA: TGTGCCACCAGGGCAATCTGGGGGTCAGGGGCCAACGTCCTGACTTTC
CDR3 protein: CATRAIWGSGANVLTF
D gene: -
V gene: TRBV15
clone size: once
J gene: TRBJ2-6
CDR3 length: 16

CDR3 DNA: TGCGCCAGCAGCCGACAGGGTTGGACCGGGGAGCTGTTTTTT
CDR3 protein: CASSRQGWTGELFF
D gene: TRBD1
V gene: TRBV4-1
clone size: -
J gene: TRBJ2-2
CDR3 length: 14

CDR3 DNA: TGCGCCAGCAGCCAAGGGGGACAGGCCCTCCTCAATTCACCCCTCCACTTT
CDR3 protein: CASSQGGQALLNSPLHF
D gene: TRBD1
V gene: TRBV5-1
clone size: medium-sized
J gene: TRBJ1-6
CDR3 length: 17